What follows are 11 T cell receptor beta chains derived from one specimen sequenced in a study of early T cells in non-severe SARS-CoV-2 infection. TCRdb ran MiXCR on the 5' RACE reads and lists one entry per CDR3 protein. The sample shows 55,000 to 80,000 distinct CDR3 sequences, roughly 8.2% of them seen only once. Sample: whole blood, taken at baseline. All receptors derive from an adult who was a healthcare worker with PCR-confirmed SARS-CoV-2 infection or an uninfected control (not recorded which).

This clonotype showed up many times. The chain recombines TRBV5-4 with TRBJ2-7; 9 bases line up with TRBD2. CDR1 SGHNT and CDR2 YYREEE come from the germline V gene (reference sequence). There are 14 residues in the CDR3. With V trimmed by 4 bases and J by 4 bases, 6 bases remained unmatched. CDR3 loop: CASSIAGAVYEQYF. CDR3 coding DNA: TGTGCCAGCAGCATAGCGGGAGCGGTGTACGAGCAGTACTTC.

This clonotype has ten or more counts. The CDR3 nucleotides are TGCGCCAGCAGCTTGGGGCTTAACACCGGGGAGCTGTTTTTT. It codes for CASSLGLNTGELFF. The rearrangement links TRBV5-1 to TRBJ2-2; unclear D gene. Trimming pared 0 bases from V and 2 bases from J, leaving 5 bases between. The CDR3 extends over 14 amino acids. Germline CDR1 is SGHRS and CDR2 is YFSETQ.

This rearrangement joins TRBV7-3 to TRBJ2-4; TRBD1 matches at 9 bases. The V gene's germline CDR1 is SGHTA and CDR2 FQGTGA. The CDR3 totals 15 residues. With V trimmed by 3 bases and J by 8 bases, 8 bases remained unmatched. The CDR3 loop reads CASSFRPGQGYIQYF. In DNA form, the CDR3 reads TGTGCCAGCAGCTTCCGCCCGGGACAGGGATACATTCAGTACTTC. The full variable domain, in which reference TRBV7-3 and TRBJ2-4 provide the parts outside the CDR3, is GAGVSQTPSNKVTEKGKYVELRCDPISGHTALYWYRQSLGQGPEFLIYFQGTGAADDSGLPNDRFFAVRPEGSVSTLKIQRTERGDSAVYLCASSFRPGQGYIQYFGAGTRLSVL.

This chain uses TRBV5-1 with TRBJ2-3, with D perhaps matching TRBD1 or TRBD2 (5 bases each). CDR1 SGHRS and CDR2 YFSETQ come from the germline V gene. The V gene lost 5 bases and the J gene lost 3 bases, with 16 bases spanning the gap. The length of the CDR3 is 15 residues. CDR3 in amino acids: CASSSGTIGTDTQYF. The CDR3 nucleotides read TGCGCCAGCAGTTCCGGGACCATAGGTACAGATACGCAGTATTTT.

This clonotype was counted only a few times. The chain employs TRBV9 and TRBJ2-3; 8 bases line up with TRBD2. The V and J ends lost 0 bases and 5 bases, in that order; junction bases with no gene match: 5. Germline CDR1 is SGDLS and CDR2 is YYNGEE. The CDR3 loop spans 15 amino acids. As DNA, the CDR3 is TGTGCCAGCAGCGTAGCAGCGGGAGCCGAAGATACGCAGTATTTT. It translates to CASSVAAGAEDTQYF. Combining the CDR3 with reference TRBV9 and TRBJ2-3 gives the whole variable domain DSGVTQTPKHLITATGQRVTLRCSPRSGDLSVYWYQQSLDQGLQFLIQYYNGEERAKGNILERFSAQQFPDLHSELNLSSLELGDSALYFCASSVAAGAEDTQYFGPGTRLTVL.

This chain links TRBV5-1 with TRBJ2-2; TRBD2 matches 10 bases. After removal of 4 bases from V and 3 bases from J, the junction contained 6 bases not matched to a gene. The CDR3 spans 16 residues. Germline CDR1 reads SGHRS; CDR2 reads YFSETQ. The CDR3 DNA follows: TGCGCCAGCAGCCCGGGGACTAGCGCATACACCGGGGAGCTGTTTTTT. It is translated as CASSPGTSAYTGELFF.

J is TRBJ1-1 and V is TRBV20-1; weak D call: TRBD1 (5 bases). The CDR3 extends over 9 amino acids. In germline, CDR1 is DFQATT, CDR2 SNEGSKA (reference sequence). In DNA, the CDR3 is TGCACCTCAGGGACTGAAGCTTTCTTT. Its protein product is CTSGTEAFF.

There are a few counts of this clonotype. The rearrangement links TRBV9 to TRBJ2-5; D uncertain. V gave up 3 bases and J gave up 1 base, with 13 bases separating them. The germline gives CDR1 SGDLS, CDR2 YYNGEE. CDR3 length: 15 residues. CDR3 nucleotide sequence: TGTGCCAGCAGCGAGGCGCGCGGCTTCCAAGAGACCCAGTACTTC. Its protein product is CASSEARGFQETQYF.

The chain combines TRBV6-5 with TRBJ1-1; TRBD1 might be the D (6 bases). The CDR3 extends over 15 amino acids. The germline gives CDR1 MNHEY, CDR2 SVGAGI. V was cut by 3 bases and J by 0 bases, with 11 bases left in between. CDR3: CASSYSTGMNTEAFF. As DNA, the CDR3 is TGTGCCAGCAGTTATTCAACAGGGATGAACACTGAAGCTTTCTTT.

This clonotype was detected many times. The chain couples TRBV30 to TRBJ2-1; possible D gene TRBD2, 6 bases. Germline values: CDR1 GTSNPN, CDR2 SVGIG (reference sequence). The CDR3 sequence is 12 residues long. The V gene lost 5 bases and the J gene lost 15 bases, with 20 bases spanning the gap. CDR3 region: CAWDGGHSSSFF. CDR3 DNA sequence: TGTGCCTGGGACGGGGGTCATAGCAGTTCGTTCTTC.

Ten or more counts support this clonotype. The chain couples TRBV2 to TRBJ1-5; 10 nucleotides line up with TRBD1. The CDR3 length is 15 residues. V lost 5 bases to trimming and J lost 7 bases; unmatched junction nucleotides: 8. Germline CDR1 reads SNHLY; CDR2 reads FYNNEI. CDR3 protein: CASSRDRGRGQPQHF. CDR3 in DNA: TGTGCCAGCAGTCGGGACAGGGGAAGGGGACAGCCCCAGCATTTT.